The 26 T cell receptor beta chains below all came from one sample that was sequenced in a study of blood T cell repertoires in COVID-19. Repertoires were generated with immunoSEQ multiplex PCR, while TCRdb's copy carries only in-frame clones and drops some. Found here are roughly 260,000 clones, 80% to 90% of them singletons; the top ten hold 1.9%. Sequencing was carried out using PBMCs or T cells enriched from blood (not recorded which). Receptors originate from a woman aged 45-59 years who had recovered from COVID-19.

The rearrangement links TRBV5-1 to TRBJ2-5; 13 bases line up with TRBD2. Germline CDR1 SGHRS, CDR2 YFSETQ. The CDR3 contains 16 residues. The ends lost 2 bases at V and 5 bases at J; junction bases unmatched: 6. The CDR3 region is CASSLWTSGSGETQYF. In DNA form, the CDR3 reads TGCGCCAGCAGCTTATGGACTAGCGGGAGTGGTGAGACCCAGTACTTC.

This clone was seen just once. The V gene is TRBV28, the J gene TRBJ1-4, with D possibly matching TRBD1 (5 bases). Germline V lookup: CDR1 MDHEN, CDR2 SYDVKM. The CDR3 sequence is 12 residues long. Trimming took off 0 bases at V and 12 bases at J, with 8 bases between the two ends. The CDR3 DNA sequence: TGTGCCAGCAGTTTATGGTTGGGGCAACTGTTTTTT. Its protein product is CASSLWLGQLFF.

The J gene is TRBJ1-4, the V gene TRBV3-1 (or the pseudogene TRBV3-2); the D gene is possibly TRBD1 (5 bases). Deletions cut 6 bases from V and 8 bases from J, with 16 bases between. Per the germline V gene, CDR1 is LGHDT and CDR2 is YNNKEL (reference sequence). CDR3 length: 14 residues. The CDR3 is CASRQNSGVEKLFF. The DNA for the CDR3 is TGTGCCAGCAGACAGAACTCGGGGGTAGAAAAACTGTTTTTT.

V is TRBV5-6 and J is TRBJ2-3; no clear D. The CDR3 sequence is 13 residues long. The germline V gene has CDR1 SGHDT and CDR2 YYEEEE. V dropped 0 bases and J dropped 5 bases, with 7 bases sitting between them. CDR3 residues: CASSLVSLDTQYF. CDR3 nucleotides: TGTGCCAGCAGCTTGGTGTCTTTAGATACGCAGTATTTT.

This sequence joins TRBV6-5 and TRBJ1-4; the match to TRBD1 covers 9 bases. Trimming at V came to 6 bases and at J to 11 bases, leaving 7 bases not matched to a gene. Germline assignment: CDR1 MNHEY and CDR2 SVGAGI. The CDR3 spans 13 residues. CDR3 in amino acids: CASRAGTGLKLFF. The CDR3, as DNA: TGTGCCAGCAGAGCCGGGACAGGGCTGAAACTGTTTTTT.

This clone was counted a few times. The chain has TRBV3-1 (or the pseudogene TRBV3-2) and TRBJ1-2; maybe TRBD1 (6 bases). Germline assignment: CDR1 LGHDT and CDR2 YNNKEL (reference sequence). This CDR3 contains 12 residues. V lost 6 bases and J 5 bases, leaving 10 bases between the germline ends. The CDR3, as DNA: TGTGCCAGCAGTGGAGACAGGTATGGCTACACCTTC. Its translation: CASSGDRYGYTF.

The chain recombines TRBV5-6 with TRBJ1-1; TRBD1 matches at 7 bases. The germline CDR1 and CDR2 sequences are SGHDT and YYEEEE. The junction had 11 bases not matched to a gene; V was cut back by 3 bases and J by 6 bases. This CDR3 contains 15 residues. CDR3 in amino acids: CASSWTGTVGSEAFF. As DNA, the CDR3 is TGTGCCAGCAGCTGGACCGGGACAGTTGGGTCTGAAGCTTTCTTT. The whole variable domain, remainder taken from reference TRBV5-6 and TRBJ1-1, is DAGVTQSPTHLIKTRGQQVTLRCSPKSGHDTVSWYQQALGQGPQFIFQYYEEEERQRGNFPDRFSGHQFPNYSSELNVNALLLGDSALYLCASSWTGTVGSEAFFGQGTRLTVV.

This clone was observed once. The chain is built from TRBV28 and TRBJ1-2; a possible D gene is TRBD1 (5 bases). The CDR3 contains 14 residues. The V end was cut by 8 bases, the J end by 1 base, with 14 bases between. CDR1 and CDR2 from the germline V gene are MDHEN and SYDVKM. Written as DNA, the CDR3 is TGTGCCAGCCGCCTCAAAGGGGTTAACTATGGCTACACCTTC. Protein product: CASRLKGVNYGYTF.

V and J are TRBV5-1 and TRBJ2-1; 7 bases are shared with TRBD1. With V trimmed by 2 bases and J by 5 bases, 7 bases remained unmatched. The V gene's germline CDR1 is SGHRS and CDR2 YFSETQ. The CDR3 consists of 15 residues. The CDR3 nucleotides read TGCGCCAGCAGCTTAGGATGGGACAGAGACAATGAGCAGTTCTTC. This codes for CASSLGWDRDNEQFF.

CDR3 region: CASGDRVSNEQFF. The CDR3 DNA is TGTGCCAGCGGGGACAGGGTCAGTAATGAGCAGTTCTTC. J is TRBJ2-1 and V is TRBV28; 9 bases are shared with TRBD1. CDR3 size: 13 residues. The V and J ends lost 8 bases and 7 bases, in that order; junction bases with no gene match: 6. Germline lookup yields CDR1 MDHEN and CDR2 SYDVKM. The whole variable domain, filled in from reference TRBV28 and TRBJ2-1, reads DVKVTQSSRYLVKRTGEKVFLECVQDMDHENMFWYRQDPGLGLRLIYFSYDVKMKEKGDIPEGYSVSREKKERFSLILESASTNQTSMYLCASGDRVSNEQFFGPGTRLTVL.

The chain combines TRBV18 with TRBJ2-2; D gene uncertain. The CDR3 has 17 amino acids. V was pared by 3 bases and J by 0 bases, with 14 bases between. Germline V gene sequence: CDR1 KGHSH, CDR2 LQKENI. The CDR3 protein is CASSPSLGPTNTGELFF. DNA for the CDR3: TGTGCCAGCTCACCCTCCCTAGGCCCCACGAACACCGGGGAGCTGTTTTTT.

The chain has TRBV7-2 and TRBJ1-1; no clear D. V was clipped by 4 bases and J by 8 bases, with 11 bases between them. The CDR3 runs 12 residues. In germline, CDR1 is SGHTA, CDR2 FQGNSA. The CDR3 region has the DNA TGTGCCAGCAGCTATAGCCGGCGGGAAGCTTTCTTT. This encodes CASSYSRREAFF.

This chain uses TRBV10-3 with TRBJ2-1; 11 bases are shared with TRBD2. The junction had 1 base not matched to a gene; V was cut back by 2 bases and J by 1 base. Germline V lookup: CDR1 ENHRY, CDR2 SYGVKD. This CDR3 has 16 amino acids. CDR3 amino acids: CAISEPSGRSYNEQFF. CDR3 sequence (DNA): TGTGCCATCAGTGAGCCTAGCGGGAGGTCCTACAATGAGCAGTTCTTC.

The genes are TRBV2 and TRBJ2-2, with 8 bases that match TRBD1. Germline loops: CDR1 SNHLY, CDR2 FYNNEI. There are 14 residues in the CDR3. V trimming: 7 bases; J trimming: 7 bases; junction bases outside the gene matches: 8. The CDR3 DNA sequence: TGTGCCAGCAATGGCAGGGGGCAGATCGGGGAGCTGTTTTTT. Protein product: CASNGRGQIGELFF.

V gene TRBV9 combines with J gene TRBJ1-1; D might be TRBD1 (5 bases). This CDR3 has 14 amino acids. The V gene's germline CDR1 is SGDLS and CDR2 YYNGEE. Trimming pared 6 bases from V and 3 bases from J, leaving 15 bases between. This CDR3 reads CASTLGGIDTEAFF. The CDR3 DNA sequence: TGTGCCAGCACCCTGGGGGGGATAGACACTGAAGCTTTCTTT.

The chain uses TRBV27 and TRBJ1-1; TRBD1 matches at 8 bases. The CDR3 is made up of 15 amino acids. Trimming took 1 base from V and 1 from J; bases not matched to a gene: 2. CDR1 and CDR2 (germline): MNHEY, SMNVEV (reference sequence). The CDR3 loop is CASSLLQGANTEAFF. In DNA, the CDR3 is TGTGCCAGCAGTTTATTGCAGGGGGCGAACACTGAAGCTTTCTTT.

V and J are TRBV11-2 and TRBJ2-3; 7 nucleotides agree with TRBD2. This CDR3 contains 17 residues. Germline V gives CDR1 SGHAT, CDR2 FQNNGV. V gave up 5 bases and J gave up 2 bases; unmatched junction bases: 13. CDR3 DNA sequence: TGTGCCAGCAGCGCCATAGCCTCTAGCGGAGTCACAGATACGCAGTATTTT. Protein sequence: CASSAIASSGVTDTQYF.

The V gene is TRBV18, the J gene TRBJ2-7, with 11 bases fitting TRBD2. Unmatched junction bases numbered 4, after V lost 4 bases and J lost 5 bases. The CDR3 has 14 residues. CDR1 and CDR2 (germline): KGHSH, LQKENI. The CDR3 DNA is TGTGCCAGCTCACGTAGCGGGGGGGATCACGAGCAGTACTTC. It yields the protein CASSRSGGDHEQYF.

Only a few counts were recorded for this clone. This chain connects TRBV27 to TRBJ1-1; D remains ambiguous. CDR3 length equals 13 residues. V was pared by 5 bases and J by 0 bases, with 7 bases between. Germline CDR1 MNHEY, CDR2 SMNVEV (reference sequence). CDR3 coding DNA: TGTGCCAGCAGTATAGAGCTGAACACTGAAGCTTTCTTT. As protein: CASSIELNTEAFF.

The chain combines TRBV11-2 with TRBJ1-5; TRBD1 matches at 8 bases. This CDR3 is built from 15 residues. Trimming at V came to 5 bases and at J to 6 bases, leaving 9 bases not matched to a gene. CDR1 and CDR2 (germline): SGHAT, FQNNGV. The CDR3 is CASSHGTGYTQPQHF. The CDR3 DNA follows: TGTGCCAGCAGCCACGGGACAGGATATACTCAGCCCCAGCATTTT. Filled out from reference TRBV11-2 and TRBJ1-5, the complete variable domain reads EAGVAQSPRYKIIEKRQSVAFWCNPISGHATLYWYQQILGQGPKLLIQFQNNGVVDDSQLPKDRFSAERLKGVDSTLKIQPAKLEDSAVYLCASSHGTGYTQPQHFGDGTRLSIL.

This chain connects TRBV4-1 to TRBJ2-7; TRBD2 aligns across 8 bases. Germline CDR1 reads MGHRA; CDR2 reads YSYEKL. V lost 4 bases to trimming and J lost 4 bases; unmatched junction nucleotides: 9. The CDR3 extends over 15 amino acids. The CDR3 loop is CASSPSREGLYEQYF. In DNA form, the CDR3 reads TGCGCCAGCAGCCCGTCCCGGGAGGGGCTGTACGAGCAGTACTTC.

This chain joins TRBV10-1 and TRBJ2-7; the match to TRBD2 covers 16 bases. This CDR3 comprises 16 residues. With 2 bases clipped from V and 6 bases from J, the junction kept 4 bases outside the gene matches. Germline-derived CDR1 and CDR2 are WNHNN and SYGVQD (reference sequence). The CDR3 reads CASSEGTSGRAFEQYF. For the CDR3, the DNA is TGCGCCAGCAGTGAGGGGACTAGCGGGAGGGCCTTCGAGCAGTACTTC.

The V and J genes are TRBV18 and TRBJ2-3; 7 nucleotides align to TRBD2. Germline V gene lookup returns CDR1 KGHSH and CDR2 LQKENI. The CDR3 is 16 amino acids. The J segment lost 1 base and the V segment lost 4 bases, leaving 8 bases of the junction unmatched. The CDR3, as DNA: TGTGCCAGCTCACAGATGGTGGCGGGAGGCACAGATACGCAGTATTTT. Protein sequence: CASSQMVAGGTDTQYF. Using reference TRBV18 and TRBJ2-3 for the parts outside the CDR3, the full variable domain is NAGVMQNPRHLVRRRGQEARLRCSPMKGHSHVYWYRQLPEEGLKFMVYLQKENIIDESGMPKERFSAEFPKEGPSILRIQQVVRGDSAAYFCASSQMVAGGTDTQYFGPGTRLTVL.

V is TRBV3-1 (or the pseudogene TRBV3-2) and J is TRBJ2-5, with D possibly TRBD2 on 5 matching bases. The CDR3 is 13 amino acids. V lost 4 bases to trimming and J lost 4 bases, with 10 bases between them. Germline V gene lookup returns CDR1 LGHDT and CDR2 YNNKEL (reference sequence). CDR3 bases: TGTGCCAGCAGCCTGAGAGGGTCAGAGACCCAGTACTTC. Its protein product is CASSLRGSETQYF.

CDR3 sequence reads: CSASLAPGRTEEQFF. The CDR3 region has the DNA TGCAGTGCTAGTCTAGCCCCGGGCCGAACGGAGGAGCAGTTCTTC. The rearrangement joins TRBV20-1 to TRBJ2-1, with a possible D match to TRBD2 (5 bases). Germline V gives CDR1 DFQATT, CDR2 SNEGSKA (reference sequence). The CDR3 loop spans 15 amino acids. V lost 3 bases, J lost 10 bases, and 22 bases lay in between.

The chain combines TRBV7-9 with TRBJ1-1; D remains ambiguous. V lost 5 bases and J lost 2, with 12 bases in between. Germline V lookup: CDR1 SEHNR, CDR2 FQNEAQ (reference sequence). This CDR3 has 14 amino acids. This CDR3 reads CASSIQRINTEAFF. The CDR3 DNA sequence: TGTGCCAGCAGCATACAGAGAATTAACACTGAAGCTTTCTTT.